These T cell receptor beta chains were read from a single sample in a study of CD8+ T cells in alopecia areata. Sequencing was performed with immunoSEQ multiplex PCR; in TCRdb, only in-frame clones are kept and a portion is missing. This table holds about 76,000 clones, about 71% found once. The sequencing used CD8+ T cells sorted from blood, collected at week 24, from a patient treated with tofacitinib. Every receptor here comes from a human donor with alopecia areata. Each CDR3 is given with its conserved first and last residue. The D gene is left open where the match is weak. Size is omitted from some rows. Given values are once, few, many or a class for expanded clones.

CASSRTQGTGEQFF,TGTGCCAGCAGCCGGACACAGGGGACGGGTGAGCAGTTCTTC,TRBJ2-1,TRBV7-6,NA,TRBD1
CASSGWNQPQHF,TGTGCCAGCAGTGGATGGAATCAGCCCCAGCATTTT,TRBJ1-5,TRBV27,NA,NA
CASSLAGTVLRSSYNEQFF,TGTGCCAGCAGCTTAGCCGGGACAGTCCTCAGGAGCTCCTACAATGAGCAGTTCTTC,TRBJ2-1,TRBV7-9,NA,TRBD1
CASTRGGSYNEQFF,TGTGCCAGCACCAGGGGTGGGTCCTACAATGAGCAGTTCTTC,TRBJ2-1,TRBV2,NA,NA
CASSQDSTGETQYF,TGCGCCAGCAGCCAAGACAGTACTGGAGAGACCCAGTACTTC,TRBJ2-5,TRBV4-3,once,NA
CASSYAGPNQPQHF,TGTGCCAGCAGCTACGCCGGACCCAATCAGCCCCAGCATTTT,TRBJ1-5,TRBV7-8,NA,NA
CSVDAPPLETQYF,TGCAGCGTTGACGCGCCACCTCTAGAGACCCAGTACTTC,TRBJ2-5,TRBV29-1,NA,NA
CASSASAVLEQFF,TGTGCCAGCAGCGCTAGCGCGGTTCTCGAGCAGTTCTTC,TRBJ2-1,TRBV9,NA,NA
CSVEVRDTGGNEQYF,TGCAGCGTTGAAGTAAGGGACACCGGGGGCAACGAGCAGTACTTC,TRBJ2-7,TRBV29-1,NA,NA
CASSLTPQLGELFF,TGTGCCAGCAGCTTAACCCCTCAGCTCGGGGAGCTGTTTTTT,TRBJ2-2,TRBV7-3,once,NA
CSVDGGHEQFF,TGCAGCGTCGACGGTGGGCATGAGCAGTTCTTC,TRBJ2-1,TRBV29-1,once,NA
CASSQEGDRSPLHF,TGCGCCAGCAGCCAAGAAGGTGACCGATCGCCCCTCCACTTT,TRBJ1-6,TRBV4-1,NA,NA
CASGRGPGTEAFF,TGTGCCAGCGGGCGGGGGCCAGGCACTGAAGCTTTCTTT,TRBJ1-1,TRBV6-5,few,NA
CIPRGGGPTNEKLFF,TGCATACCTCGGGGAGGGGGCCCAACTAATGAAAAACTGTTTTTT,TRBJ1-4,TRBV29-1,NA,TRBD1
CSVRTGDYGYTF,TGCAGCGTAAGGACAGGCGACTATGGCTACACCTTC,TRBJ1-2,TRBV29-1,NA,TRBD1
CASSQVLGQGLNTEAFF,TGTGCCAGCAGCCAAGTACTTGGACAGGGGTTGAACACTGAAGCTTTCTTT,TRBJ1-1,TRBV14,NA,TRBD1
CASSVASHGYDQPQHF,TGTGCCAGCAGCGTAGCCTCCCACGGGTATGATCAGCCCCAGCATTTT,TRBJ1-5,TRBV9,NA,NA
CASSEPRLAGGSTDTQYF,TGTGCCAGCAGCGAGCCCCGACTAGCGGGGGGTAGCACAGATACGCAGTATTTT,TRBJ2-3,TRBV27,NA,TRBD2
CASSQDARGSGNTIYF,TGCGCCAGCAGCCAAGATGCTCGGGGCTCTGGAAACACCATATATTTT,TRBJ1-3,TRBV4-1,NA,NA
CASSLVPAGAVNEQFF,TGTGCCAGCAGCTTAGTTCCAGCGGGGGCCGTTAATGAGCAGTTCTTC,TRBJ2-1,TRBV7-2,NA,TRBD2
CASSGGQGYAEAFF,TGCGCCAGCAGCGGCGGACAGGGCTACGCTGAAGCTTTCTTT,TRBJ1-1,TRBV5-1,NA,TRBD1
CASRTVGSLKETQYF,TGTGCCAGCAGAACCGTAGGGAGCCTAAAAGAGACCCAGTACTTC,TRBJ2-5,TRBV28,once,NA
CASSFGQSSSYEQYF,TGCGCCAGCAGCTTCGGACAGTCGTCCTCCTACGAGCAGTACTTC,TRBJ2-7,TRBV5-1,once,NA
CASSPTGTNEKLFF,TGTGCCAGCAGTCCGACAGGGACTAATGAAAAACTGTTTTTT,TRBJ1-4,TRBV6-5,NA,TRBD1
CASSHKQVGQDYGYTF,TGCGCCAGCAGCCATAAGCAGGTAGGACAGGACTATGGCTACACCTTC,TRBJ1-2,TRBV4-1,NA,TRBD1
CASSFGSPDTQYF,TGTGCCAGCAGCTTTGGAAGCCCAGATACGCAGTATTTT,TRBJ2-3,TRBV5-6,NA,NA
CASSRWYHEQYF,TGTGCCAGCTCCAGATGGTACCACGAGCAGTACTTC,TRBJ2-7,TRBV2,NA,NA
CASSSIGTSHEQYF,TGTGCCAGCAGCTCGATTGGGACATCCCACGAGCAGTACTTC,TRBJ2-7,TRBV13,NA,NA
CASGSEDQPQHF,TGTGCTAGTGGTTCTGAGGATCAGCCCCAGCATTTT,TRBJ1-5,TRBV12-5,NA,NA
CASSQETWGMGTGELFF,TGCGCCAGCAGCCAAGAGACTTGGGGAATGGGCACCGGGGAGCTGTTTTTT,TRBJ2-2,TRBV4-3,NA,NA
CASSQYRGNYEQYF,TGTGCCAGCAGCCAATACCGGGGAAACTACGAGCAGTACTTC,TRBJ2-7,TRBV7-6,few,NA
CASSSEEGQGASGANVLTF,TGCGCCAGCAGTTCAGAAGAGGGACAGGGGGCTTCTGGGGCCAACGTCCTGACTTTC,TRBJ2-6,TRBV5-1,few,TRBD1
CASSLSDTEAFF,TGTGCCAGCAGCTTATCCGACACTGAAGCTTTCTTT,TRBJ1-1,TRBV7-9,many,NA
CASSLVVVPASGSHEQFF,TGTGCCAGCAGCTTAGTAGTTGTGCCGGCTAGCGGGAGCCATGAGCAGTTCTTC,TRBJ2-1,TRBV7-9,NA,TRBD2
CASSVDGRDGTEAFF,TGTGCCAGCAGCGTAGACGGCAGGGATGGCACTGAAGCTTTCTTT,TRBJ1-1,TRBV9,NA,NA
CASGIDYGYTF,TGTGCCAGCGGCATAGACTATGGCTACACCTTC,TRBJ1-2,TRBV6-5,NA,NA
CASSPYPPTAGANVLTF,TGTGCCAGCAGCCCCTATCCCCCGACAGCTGGGGCCAACGTCCTGACTTTC,TRBJ2-6,TRBV7-7,NA,NA
CASSVDGQGAYEQYF,TGTGCCAGCAGCGTAGATGGGCAGGGGGCCTACGAGCAGTACTTC,TRBJ2-7,TRBV9,NA,TRBD1
CASSSRTFTLAKNIQYF,TGCGCCAGCAGCTCCAGGACCTTTACCCTAGCCAAAAACATTCAGTACTTC,TRBJ2-4,TRBV5-1,NA,NA
CASSVQENTEAFF,TGTGCCAGCAGCGTACAAGAGAACACTGAAGCTTTCTTT,TRBJ1-1,TRBV7-6,few,NA
CASSPGYANTEAFF,TGTGCCAGCAGTCCGGGTTATGCGAACACTGAAGCTTTCTTT,TRBJ1-1,TRBV6-5,NA,NA
CAISDPGQAGYTF,TGTGCCATCAGTGACCCGGGGCAGGCTGGCTACACCTTC,TRBJ1-2,TRBV10-3,few,NA
CASSQRGGGRLQETQYF,TGCGCCAGCAGCCAAAGAGGTGGGGGGCGCCTCCAAGAGACCCAGTACTTC,TRBJ2-5,TRBV4-3,NA,NA
CAIDRESTDTQYF,TGTGCCATAGACAGGGAGAGCACAGATACGCAGTATTTT,TRBJ2-3,TRBV6-5,NA,TRBD1
CASSSRTATYEQYF,TGTGCCAGCAGCTCCCGGACTGCAACCTACGAGCAGTACTTC,TRBJ2-7,TRBV28,NA,NA